This T cell receptor (beta chain) was identified during a study of blood T cell repertoires in COVID-19. In the study overall: Spain, Italy and the United States supplied samples that represented acute and convalescent COVID-19. In each case, the material was cDNA or gDNA derived from T cells, B-cell-depleted T cells, or PBMCs.

Germline V gene lookup returns CDR1 MNHEY and CDR2 SVGEGT. With V trimmed by 6 bases and J by 6 bases, 9 bases remained unmatched. There are 14 residues in the CDR3. This clone is a singleton in its sample. In the original workflow: Amplification from reference gene primers served as the basis for estimated nucleated cell counts. Libraries were prepared by immunoSEQ multiplex PCR; TCRdb keeps only in-frame clonotypes and omits some of them. V and J calls plus clone size are reproduced from that table; the DNA served to infer D and trimming. The table has about 260,000 clones, about 83% seen once. This TCR was recovered from a woman in her thirties or forties who had recovered from COVID-19. Input material: peripheral blood. This sequence joins TRBV6-2 or TRBV6-3 and TRBJ1-2, with 8 bases lining up with TRBD1. CDR3 loop: CASSARTGRDGYTF. The CDR3 nucleotides read TGTGCCAGCAGCGCACGGACAGGGCGGGATGGCTACACCTTC.